This T cell receptor beta chain was recovered during a study of PD-1 blockade in classical Hodgkin lymphoma. Each and every patient relapsed after autologous stem cell transplantation, and patients got differing brentuximab vedotin exposure. The method was immunoSEQ multiplex PCR; TCRdb's version includes in-frame clones alone and lacks a portion of them. Found here are 20,000 or so clones, about 73% of them singletons; the top ten hold around 24%. After removal of 6 bases from V and 6 bases from J, the junction contained 13 bases not matched to a gene. Germline CDR1 reads MNHEY; CDR2 reads SVGAGI. The CDR3 spans 15 residues.

Specimen: peripheral blood mononuclear cells (PBMCs), collected before the second cycle of nivolumab. The sequence was collected from a human donor with classical Hodgkin lymphoma. The chain is built from TRBV6-5 and TRBJ2-7; 8 bases are shared with TRBD2. As DNA, the CDR3 is TGTGCCAGCAGCCCGCCCGGGACTAGTCCTCGCGAGCAGTACTTC. Translating gives CASSPPGTSPREQYF.